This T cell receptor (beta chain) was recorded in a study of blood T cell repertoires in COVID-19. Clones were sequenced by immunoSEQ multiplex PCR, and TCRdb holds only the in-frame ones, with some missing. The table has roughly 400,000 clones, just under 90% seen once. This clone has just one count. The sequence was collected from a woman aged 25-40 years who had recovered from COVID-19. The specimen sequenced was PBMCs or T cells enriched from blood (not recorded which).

CDR3 region: CASMGSTGEGSSYNEQFF. In DNA, the CDR3 is TGTGCCAGCATGGGCTCTACTGGGGAGGGGAGCTCCTACAATGAGCAGTTCTTC. This sequence joins TRBV7-9 and TRBJ2-1, with TRBD2 matching 7 bases. The germline CDR1 and CDR2 sequences are SEHNR and FQNEAQ (reference sequence). The CDR3 is 18 amino acids. Unmatched junction bases numbered 15, after V lost 7 bases and J lost 0 bases.